A single T cell receptor (beta chain) is shown here with its context. The sample originates from a study of T cell changes during pregnancy in multiple sclerosis. Some clones are missing from TCRdb's copy, which holds only in-frame ones; the method was immunoSEQ multiplex PCR. The sample shows tens of thousands of clones, about 90% of them seen only once. The CDR3 totals 16 residues. The J gene is TRBJ1-5, the V gene TRBV21-1; the table's D call TRBD1 went unverified against the DNA. TRBV21-1 is tagged as a pseudogene. This specimen was peripheral blood, taken in the first trimester of pregnancy. The source is a female donor in good health, enrolled as a control in a pregnancy study. The CDR3 spells CASSRGRKISNQPQHF. The CDR3 DNA reads as TGTGCCAGCAGCAGGGGCAGAAAAATTAGCAATCAGCCCCAGCATTTT.